Listed below are T cell receptor beta chains from one sample, sequenced in a study of blood T cell repertoires in COVID-19. Assay: immunoSEQ multiplex PCR; the TCRdb copy retains only in-frame clones and omits some. Among about 210,000 clones listed, 83% were seen once. The sample comprised peripheral blood. These receptors originate from a woman between 40 and 50 years old with active or convalescent COVID-19. CDR3s include the opening cysteine and the closing phenylalanine or tryptophan. Each record gives: V gene, clone size, J gene, CDR3 length, D gene, CDR3 protein, CDR3 DNA. D genes are given only for firm matches. Clone size is given for some rows only: seen once, a few or many times, or a class if the clone is expanded.

V gene: TRBV11-3; clone size: NA; J gene: TRBJ2-7; CDR3 length: 15; D gene: TRBD1; CDR3 protein: CASSLGVAGGYEQYF; CDR3 DNA: TGTGCCAGCAGCTTAGGAGTAGCAGGGGGCTACGAGCAGTACTTC
V gene: TRBV7-3; clone size: NA; J gene: TRBJ2-1; CDR3 length: 16; D gene: TRBD1; CDR3 protein: CASSPLGDRGDNEQFF; CDR3 DNA: TGTGCCAGCAGCCCCCTCGGGGACAGGGGGGACAATGAGCAGTTCTTC
V gene: TRBV7-2; clone size: NA; J gene: TRBJ1-1; CDR3 length: 14; D gene: TRBD1; CDR3 protein: CASSPRQGNTEAFF; CDR3 DNA: TGTGCCAGCAGCCCCAGACAGGGGAACACTGAAGCTTTCTTT
V gene: TRBV5-6; clone size: NA; J gene: TRBJ1-5; CDR3 length: 14; D gene: NA; CDR3 protein: CASSLGGTGQPQHF; CDR3 DNA: TGTGCCAGCAGCTTGGGAGGTACGGGTCAGCCCCAGCATTTT
V gene: TRBV27; clone size: NA; J gene: TRBJ1-2; CDR3 length: 13; D gene: NA; CDR3 protein: CASTTALNYGYTF; CDR3 DNA: TGTGCCAGCACTACCGCCCTTAACTATGGCTACACCTTC
V gene: TRBV28; clone size: NA; J gene: TRBJ2-6; CDR3 length: 20; D gene: TRBD1; CDR3 protein: CASSDRTWTGRGFGANVLTF; CDR3 DNA: TGTGCCAGCAGTGACCGCACTTGGACAGGGCGTGGCTTTGGGGCCAACGTCCTGACTTTC
V gene: TRBV3-1/TRBV3-2; clone size: once; J gene: TRBJ1-3; CDR3 length: 17; D gene: NA; CDR3 protein: CASSHGVAGSSGNTIYF; CDR3 DNA: TGTGCCAGCAGCCATGGAGTTGCCGGGAGCTCTGGAAACACCATATATTTT
V gene: TRBV3-1/TRBV3-2; clone size: NA; J gene: TRBJ2-1; CDR3 length: 15; D gene: TRBD2; CDR3 protein: CASSQRGGGSDEQFF; CDR3 DNA: TGTGCCAGCAGCCAAAGGGGCGGCGGGAGTGATGAGCAGTTCTTC
V gene: TRBV30; clone size: NA; J gene: TRBJ1-5; CDR3 length: 15; D gene: TRBD1; CDR3 protein: CAWSRGTVSNQPQHF; CDR3 DNA: TGTGCCTGGAGCCGCGGGACAGTTAGCAATCAGCCCCAGCATTTT
V gene: TRBV14; clone size: NA; J gene: TRBJ1-2; CDR3 length: 13; D gene: NA; CDR3 protein: CASTLIASWGYTF; CDR3 DNA: TGTGCCAGCACCCTAATCGCCTCTTGGGGCTACACCTTC
V gene: TRBV20-1; clone size: NA; J gene: TRBJ2-3; CDR3 length: 17; D gene: TRBD2; CDR3 protein: CSASDGLAGGGVDTQYF; CDR3 DNA: TGCAGTGCTAGTGACGGACTAGCGGGAGGGGGCGTAGATACGCAGTATTTT
V gene: TRBV7-9; clone size: NA; J gene: TRBJ2-1; CDR3 length: 15; D gene: TRBD2; CDR3 protein: CASSRLAEFYNEQFF; CDR3 DNA: TGTGCCAGCAGCCGCCTAGCGGAGTTTTACAATGAGCAGTTCTTC
V gene: TRBV6-5; clone size: NA; J gene: TRBJ2-3; CDR3 length: 14; D gene: NA; CDR3 protein: CASSVRGSPDTQYF; CDR3 DNA: TGTGCCAGCAGCGTCCGAGGGTCCCCAGATACGCAGTATTTT
V gene: TRBV19; clone size: NA; J gene: TRBJ2-3; CDR3 length: 15; D gene: NA; CDR3 protein: CASRMTGRFADTQYF; CDR3 DNA: TGTGCCAGTAGGATGACAGGGAGGTTTGCAGATACGCAGTATTTT
V gene: TRBV27; clone size: NA; J gene: TRBJ1-4; CDR3 length: 13; D gene: NA; CDR3 protein: CASSLSLAEKLFF; CDR3 DNA: TGTGCCAGCAGTTTATCCCTGGCTGAAAAACTGTTTTTT
V gene: TRBV18; clone size: NA; J gene: TRBJ1-6; CDR3 length: 15; D gene: NA; CDR3 protein: CASSPGSSYNSPLHF; CDR3 DNA: TGTGCCAGCTCACCGGGGAGCTCCTATAATTCACCCCTCCACTTT
V gene: TRBV9; clone size: NA; J gene: TRBJ2-1; CDR3 length: 15; D gene: TRBD1; CDR3 protein: CASSADRGRNNEQFF; CDR3 DNA: TGTGCCAGCAGCGCCGACAGGGGGAGAAACAATGAGCAGTTCTTC
V gene: TRBV21-1; clone size: NA; J gene: TRBJ2-3; CDR3 length: 14; D gene: NA; CDR3 protein: CASSSDRATDTQYF; CDR3 DNA: TGTGCCAGCAGCTCGGACAGGGCGACAGATACGCAGTATTTT
V gene: TRBV5-4; clone size: NA; J gene: TRBJ1-2; CDR3 length: 11; D gene: NA; CDR3 protein: CASSLTGGYTF; CDR3 DNA: TGTGCCAGCAGCCTAACGGGAGGCTACACCTTC
V gene: TRBV7-9; clone size: NA; J gene: TRBJ2-3; CDR3 length: 14; D gene: NA; CDR3 protein: CASSLGQSTDTQYF; CDR3 DNA: TGTGCCAGCAGCTTAGGACAAAGCACAGATACGCAGTATTTT
V gene: TRBV4-2; clone size: few; J gene: TRBJ2-7; CDR3 length: 16; D gene: TRBD1; CDR3 protein: CASSQDTGTGSYEQYF; CDR3 DNA: TGTGCCAGCAGCCAAGATACCGGGACAGGCTCCTACGAGCAGTACTTC
V gene: TRBV5-1; clone size: NA; J gene: TRBJ1-2; CDR3 length: 15; D gene: NA; CDR3 protein: CASSLDGGTNYGYTF; CDR3 DNA: TGCGCCAGCAGCTTGGATGGAGGGACTAACTATGGCTACACCTTC
V gene: TRBV24-1; clone size: NA; J gene: TRBJ1-1; CDR3 length: 12; D gene: NA; CDR3 protein: CATSDRGTEAFF; CDR3 DNA: TGTGCCACCAGTGACAGGGGCACTGAAGCTTTCTTT
V gene: TRBV5-1; clone size: NA; J gene: TRBJ2-7; CDR3 length: 19; D gene: TRBD2; CDR3 protein: CASSLEFLEGLAGVREQYF; CDR3 DNA: TGCGCCAGCAGCTTGGAATTCCTAGAAGGGCTAGCGGGAGTAAGGGAGCAGTACTTC
V gene: TRBV4-2; clone size: NA; J gene: TRBJ2-1; CDR3 length: 16; D gene: TRBD2; CDR3 protein: CASSPGPSSGVYEQFF; CDR3 DNA: TGTGCCAGCAGCCCCGGCCCGTCTAGCGGGGTCTATGAGCAGTTCTTC
V gene: TRBV30; clone size: NA; J gene: TRBJ1-1; CDR3 length: 14; D gene: TRBD1; CDR3 protein: CAWNGDRGNTEAFF; CDR3 DNA: TGTGCCTGGAACGGGGACAGGGGGAACACTGAAGCTTTCTTT
V gene: TRBV28; clone size: NA; J gene: TRBJ1-2; CDR3 length: 15; D gene: TRBD1; CDR3 protein: CASSLRDRVSGGYTF; CDR3 DNA: TGTGCCAGCAGTCTTAGGGACAGGGTCTCCGGTGGCTACACCTTC
V gene: TRBV7-9; clone size: NA; J gene: TRBJ2-1; CDR3 length: 17; D gene: TRBD2; CDR3 protein: CASSLGGGRVAYNEQFF; CDR3 DNA: TGTGCCAGCAGCTTAGGAGGCGGGAGGGTCGCCTACAATGAGCAGTTCTTC
V gene: TRBV7-6; clone size: NA; J gene: TRBJ1-3; CDR3 length: 15; D gene: NA; CDR3 protein: CASSLGGGYGNTIYF; CDR3 DNA: TGTGCCAGCAGCCTGGGAGGGGGATATGGAAACACCATATATTTT
V gene: TRBV10-3; clone size: NA; J gene: TRBJ1-1; CDR3 length: 15; D gene: TRBD1; CDR3 protein: CAISPRTGEKTEAFF; CDR3 DNA: TGTGCCATCAGCCCTAGGACAGGGGAGAAAACTGAAGCTTTCTTT
V gene: TRBV5-4; clone size: NA; J gene: TRBJ2-3; CDR3 length: 15; D gene: TRBD2; CDR3 protein: CASSFGGDSTDTQYF; CDR3 DNA: TGTGCCAGCAGCTTCGGGGGGGACAGCACAGATACGCAGTATTTT
V gene: TRBV7-9; clone size: NA; J gene: TRBJ1-6; CDR3 length: 15; D gene: TRBD1; CDR3 protein: CASSSGDRKNSPLHF; CDR3 DNA: TGTGCCAGCAGCTCTGGGGACAGGAAGAATTCACCCCTCCACTTT
V gene: TRBV7-3; clone size: NA; J gene: TRBJ2-4; CDR3 length: 20; D gene: TRBD2; CDR3 protein: CASSLWGLAGGRQVKNIQYF; CDR3 DNA: TGTGCCAGCAGCTTATGGGGACTAGCGGGGGGCCGGCAAGTCAAAAACATTCAGTACTTC
V gene: TRBV1; clone size: few; J gene: TRBJ2-7; CDR3 length: 12; D gene: NA; CDR3 protein: CTTPGEVYEQYF; CDR3 DNA: TGCACCACCCCGGGAGAAGTGTACGAGCAGTACTTC
V gene: TRBV6-6; clone size: NA; J gene: TRBJ1-4; CDR3 length: 17; D gene: TRBD1; CDR3 protein: CASRRRGPGQAFEKLFF; CDR3 DNA: TGTGCCAGCAGGCGACGGGGGCCGGGACAGGCCTTTGAAAAACTGTTTTTT
V gene: TRBV5-1; clone size: NA; J gene: TRBJ2-3; CDR3 length: 15; D gene: TRBD2; CDR3 protein: CASSKRGGPTDTQYF; CDR3 DNA: TGCGCCAGCAGCAAGCGGGGGGGCCCCACAGATACGCAGTATTTT
V gene: TRBV3-1/TRBV3-2; clone size: NA; J gene: TRBJ1-5; CDR3 length: 14; D gene: NA; CDR3 protein: CASSSFRVEQPQHF; CDR3 DNA: TGTGCCAGCAGCTCTTTCAGGGTTGAGCAGCCCCAGCATTTT
V gene: TRBV5-5; clone size: NA; J gene: TRBJ1-6; CDR3 length: 12; D gene: NA; CDR3 protein: CASTQGNSPLHF; CDR3 DNA: TGTGCCAGCACCCAGGGGAATTCACCCCTCCACTTT
V gene: TRBV27; clone size: NA; J gene: TRBJ2-5; CDR3 length: 13; D gene: NA; CDR3 protein: CASSLSRVETQYF; CDR3 DNA: TGTGCCAGCAGTTTAAGCAGGGTGGAGACCCAGTACTTC
V gene: TRBV7-3; clone size: few; J gene: TRBJ1-1; CDR3 length: 14; D gene: NA; CDR3 protein: CASSQGARDTEAFF; CDR3 DNA: TGTGCCAGCAGCCAAGGGGCTCGGGACACTGAAGCTTTCTTT
V gene: TRBV12-5; clone size: NA; J gene: TRBJ2-7; CDR3 length: 15; D gene: TRBD1; CDR3 protein: CASGPRDRGSGEQYF; CDR3 DNA: TGTGCTAGTGGTCCCCGGGACAGGGGATCAGGCGAGCAGTACTTC
V gene: TRBV7-6; clone size: NA; J gene: TRBJ1-4; CDR3 length: 16; D gene: TRBD1; CDR3 protein: CASSMRTGSPGEKLFF; CDR3 DNA: TGTGCCAGCAGCATGAGGACAGGTTCTCCGGGGGAAAAACTGTTTTTT
V gene: TRBV28; clone size: NA; J gene: TRBJ1-6; CDR3 length: 15; D gene: NA; CDR3 protein: CASSLSVRPGGPLHF; CDR3 DNA: TGTGCCAGCAGTTTATCTGTCAGGCCGGGGGGACCCCTCCACTTT
V gene: TRBV7-3; clone size: NA; J gene: TRBJ2-1; CDR3 length: 14; D gene: NA; CDR3 protein: CASSYRDSYNEQFF; CDR3 DNA: TGTGCCAGCAGCTACCGGGACTCCTACAATGAGCAGTTCTTC
V gene: TRBV2; clone size: NA; J gene: TRBJ1-5; CDR3 length: 14; D gene: TRBD1; CDR3 protein: CASSEGQGAQPQHF; CDR3 DNA: TGTGCCAGCAGCGAGGGGCAGGGGGCCCAGCCCCAGCATTTT
V gene: TRBV5-4; clone size: NA; J gene: TRBJ2-7; CDR3 length: 14; D gene: TRBD1; CDR3 protein: CASSLGQGSYEQYF; CDR3 DNA: TGTGCCAGCAGCTTGGGACAGGGCTCCTACGAGCAGTACTTC
V gene: TRBV6-5; clone size: NA; J gene: TRBJ1-1; CDR3 length: 16; D gene: NA; CDR3 protein: CASSYWPRLRRAEAFF; CDR3 DNA: TGTGCCAGCAGTTACTGGCCTCGGTTGAGACGGGCTGAAGCTTTCTTT
V gene: TRBV7-8; clone size: NA; J gene: TRBJ2-2; CDR3 length: 16; D gene: NA; CDR3 protein: CASSLIWGEDTGELFF; CDR3 DNA: TGTGCCAGCAGCTTAATTTGGGGGGAGGACACCGGGGAGCTGTTTTTT
V gene: TRBV2; clone size: once; J gene: TRBJ1-1; CDR3 length: 14; D gene: TRBD1; CDR3 protein: CASSELGGRTEAFF; CDR3 DNA: TGTGCCAGCAGTGAATTAGGGGGCAGGACTGAAGCTTTCTTT
V gene: TRBV30; clone size: once; J gene: TRBJ2-3; CDR3 length: 18; D gene: TRBD2; CDR3 protein: CAWSAKTGTSGIADTQYF; CDR3 DNA: TGTGCCTGGAGTGCGAAAACGGGGACTAGCGGGATTGCAGATACGCAGTATTTT
V gene: TRBV12-3/TRBV12-4; clone size: once; J gene: TRBJ1-2; CDR3 length: 13; D gene: NA; CDR3 protein: CASSYTGPDGYTF; CDR3 DNA: TGTGCCAGCAGTTATACAGGGCCCGATGGCTACACCTTC
V gene: TRBV10-3; clone size: NA; J gene: TRBJ2-1; CDR3 length: 15; D gene: TRBD2; CDR3 protein: CAISESASGGGEQFF; CDR3 DNA: TGTGCCATCAGTGAGTCGGCAAGCGGGGGGGGTGAGCAGTTCTTC
V gene: TRBV4-1; clone size: NA; J gene: TRBJ2-3; CDR3 length: 16; D gene: NA; CDR3 protein: CASSQASGTFGYTQYF; CDR3 DNA: TGCGCCAGCAGCCAAGCAAGCGGCACCTTTGGGTATACGCAGTATTTT
V gene: TRBV19; clone size: NA; J gene: TRBJ2-7; CDR3 length: 14; D gene: TRBD2; CDR3 protein: CASSNGGSSYEQYF; CDR3 DNA: TGTGCCAGTAGTAACGGCGGGAGCTCCTACGAGCAGTACTTC
V gene: TRBV9; clone size: few; J gene: TRBJ2-2; CDR3 length: 15; D gene: TRBD1; CDR3 protein: CASSTRGLDTGELFF; CDR3 DNA: TGTGCCAGCAGCACCAGGGGGCTGGACACCGGGGAGCTGTTTTTT
V gene: TRBV12-3/TRBV12-4; clone size: NA; J gene: TRBJ1-1; CDR3 length: 13; D gene: NA; CDR3 protein: CASSFLDGTEAFF; CDR3 DNA: TGTGCCAGCAGTTTCCTAGACGGCACTGAAGCTTTCTTT
V gene: TRBV19; clone size: once; J gene: TRBJ1-5; CDR3 length: 14; D gene: NA; CDR3 protein: CASQGGGRYQPQHF; CDR3 DNA: TGTGCCAGTCAAGGGGGGGGAAGGTATCAGCCCCAGCATTTT
V gene: TRBV11-3; clone size: NA; J gene: TRBJ2-7; CDR3 length: 13; D gene: TRBD2; CDR3 protein: CASSPGLVVEQYF; CDR3 DNA: TGTGCCAGCAGCCCCGGACTAGTCGTCGAGCAGTACTTC
V gene: TRBV24-1; clone size: few; J gene: TRBJ1-1; CDR3 length: 14; D gene: NA; CDR3 protein: CATSSSTGMTEAFF; CDR3 DNA: TGTGCCACCAGCAGTTCCACAGGTATGACTGAAGCTTTCTTT
V gene: TRBV27; clone size: NA; J gene: TRBJ2-5; CDR3 length: 14; D gene: NA; CDR3 protein: CASRRQEGRETQYF; CDR3 DNA: TGTGCCAGCAGAAGGCAGGAGGGGAGGGAGACCCAGTACTTC